Shown below are 11 T cell receptor beta chains from a single sample sequenced in a study of blood T cell repertoires in COVID-19. This table comes from immunoSEQ multiplex PCR, and its TCRdb copy is limited to in-frame clones, with some not included. Of 35,000 to 40,000 clones listed, roughly 87% are singletons. Specimen: peripheral blood. The receptors were sampled from a human donor in a cohort sampled during active COVID-19.

V gene TRBV6-2 or TRBV6-3 combines with J gene TRBJ2-5, with TRBD2 matching over 7 bases. Germline V gene sequence: CDR1 MNHEY, CDR2 SVGEGT. The CDR3 extends over 16 amino acids. V was clipped by 4 bases and J by 4 bases; unmatched bases: 12. The DNA of the CDR3 is TGTGCCAGCAGTTCTTACTTTCCCCCGGGGGGAGAGACCCAGTACTTC. Protein sequence: CASSSYFPPGGETQYF.

The chain uses TRBV3-1 (or the pseudogene TRBV3-2) and TRBJ2-5; TRBD1 is a possible D gene (5 bases). CDR3 size: 16 residues. V lost 5 bases, J lost 0 bases, and 16 bases lay in between. The germline gives CDR1 LGHDT, CDR2 YNNKEL (reference sequence). CDR3 loop: CASSSPPGKNQETQYF. CDR3 in DNA: TGTGCCAGCAGCTCCCCCCCAGGGAAGAACCAAGAGACCCAGTACTTC.

The CDR3 DNA is TGTGCCAGCAGGTCCGGAGGGGGACTAGCGGGGGGAACGGAGACCCAGTACTTC. It encodes CASRSGGGLAGGTETQYF. V is TRBV7-2 and J is TRBJ2-5, with 15 bases aligning to TRBD2. Germline CDR1 reads SGHTA; CDR2 reads FQGNSA. Trimming cost V 6 bases and J 5 bases; bases outside gene matches: 13. The CDR3 extends over 18 amino acids.

This clone was detected a few times. The genes are TRBV7-3 and TRBJ1-6; 7 bases align to TRBD1. The junction had 5 bases not matched to a gene; V was cut back by 2 bases and J by 10 bases. Germline V CDR1 and CDR2: SGHTA, FQGTGA. The CDR3 length is 14 residues. The CDR3 region is CASSLEGATSPLHF. Here the CDR3 DNA reads TGTGCCAGCAGCTTAGAGGGGGCGACATCACCCCTCCACTTT.

The chain combines TRBV6-5 with TRBJ2-5; the D gene is possibly TRBD1 (6 bases). CDR1 is MNHEY and CDR2 is SVGAGI in the germline V gene. Trimming took 5 bases from V and 1 from J, leaving 11 bases between them. This CDR3 spans 14 amino acids. The CDR3 region is CASSPQGFQETQYF. CDR3 coding DNA: TGTGCCAGCAGTCCTCAGGGGTTCCAAGAGACCCAGTACTTC.

V usage is TRBV25-1 and J usage is TRBJ2-7; D remains ambiguous. V was clipped by 3 bases and J by 5 bases, with 8 bases between them. The germline CDR1 and CDR2 sequences are MGHDK and SYGVNS. The CDR3 is 12 amino acids. This CDR3 reads CASSDRGHEQYF. The CDR3 DNA reads as TGTGCCAGCAGTGACAGAGGCCACGAGCAGTACTTC.

The chain carries TRBV5-1 and TRBJ2-3, with 11 bases aligning to TRBD2. The junction had 9 bases not matched to a gene; V was cut back by 0 bases and J by 0 bases. The germline gives CDR1 SGHRS, CDR2 YFSETQ. The length of the CDR3 is 19 residues. CDR3 DNA sequence: TGCGCCAGCAGCTTGGTTCCCCTTAGCGGGGGGGCTAGCACAGATACGCAGTATTTT. It yields the protein CASSLVPLSGGASTDTQYF.

The rearrangement joins TRBV6-5 to TRBJ2-1, with a weak D call TRBD2 (5 bases). Trimming pared 4 bases from V and 10 bases from J, leaving 11 bases between. The CDR3 has 12 amino acids. The germline V gene encodes CDR1 MNHEY and CDR2 SVGAGI. The CDR3 loop is CASSSPPGEQFF. The CDR3 DNA sequence: TGTGCCAGCAGTTCCCCACCGGGAGAGCAGTTCTTC.

The chain recombines TRBV29-1 with TRBJ2-5; no clear D. The length of the CDR3 is 11 residues. Trimming stripped 3 bases from V and 6 bases from J, with 8 bases between. Looked up from germline, CDR1 is SQVTM and CDR2 is ANQGSEA. CDR3 sequence: CSVERSKTQYF. CDR3 coding DNA: TGCAGCGTTGAGCGTAGTAAGACCCAGTACTTC.

The CDR3 loop reads CASSFKDRTYGYTF. CDR3 bases: TGTGCCAGCAGTTTTAAGGACAGAACCTATGGCTACACCTTC. The rearrangement joins TRBV28 to TRBJ1-2, with a tentative D call TRBD1 (6 bases). Germline V lookup: CDR1 MDHEN, CDR2 SYDVKM. The V end lost 3 bases, the J end lost 4 bases, and 12 bases lay between the germline ends. The CDR3 consists of 14 residues.

The gene calls are TRBV29-1 and TRBJ1-1; D is unclear. CDR1 is SQVTM, CDR2 ANQGSEA, per germline. The CDR3 runs 15 residues. Trimming pared 4 bases from V and 0 bases from J, leaving 15 bases between. The CDR3 DNA follows: TGCAGCGTTGGACGGCCGGGAAGCTTGAACACTGAAGCTTTCTTT. Amino acids: CSVGRPGSLNTEAFF.